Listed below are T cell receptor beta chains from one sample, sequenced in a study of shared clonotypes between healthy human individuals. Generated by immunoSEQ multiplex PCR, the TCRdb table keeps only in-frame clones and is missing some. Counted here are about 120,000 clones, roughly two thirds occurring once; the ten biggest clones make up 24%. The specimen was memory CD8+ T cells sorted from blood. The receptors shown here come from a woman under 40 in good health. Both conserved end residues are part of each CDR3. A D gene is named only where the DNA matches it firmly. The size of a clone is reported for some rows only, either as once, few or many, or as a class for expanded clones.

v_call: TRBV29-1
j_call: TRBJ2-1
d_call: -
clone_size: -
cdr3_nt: TGCAGCGCCGACAGCTACAATGAGCAGTTCTTC
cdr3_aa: CSADSYNEQFF

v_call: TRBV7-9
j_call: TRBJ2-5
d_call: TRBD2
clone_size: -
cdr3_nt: TGTGCCAGCAGCTCTAGGGGGCTAGCGGGAGAGCCAGAGACCCAGTACTTC
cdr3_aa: CASSSRGLAGEPETQYF

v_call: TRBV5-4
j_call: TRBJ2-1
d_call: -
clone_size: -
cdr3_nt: TGTGCCAGCAGCTTGGAAAGGGGCAATGAGCAGTTCTTC
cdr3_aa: CASSLERGNEQFF

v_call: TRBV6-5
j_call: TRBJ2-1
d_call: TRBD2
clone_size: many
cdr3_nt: TGTGCCAGCAGTTACGAGACTAGCGGGAATGAGCAGTTCTTC
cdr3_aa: CASSYETSGNEQFF

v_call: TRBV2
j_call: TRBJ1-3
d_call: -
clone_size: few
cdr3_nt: TGTGCCAGCAGGCAGCTCTCTGGAAACACCATATATTTT
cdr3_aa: CASRQLSGNTIYF

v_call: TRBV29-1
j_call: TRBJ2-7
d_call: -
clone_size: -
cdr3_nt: TGCAGCGTTGAGGGGGGACGTATTCCCTACGAGCAGTACTTC
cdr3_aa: CSVEGGRIPYEQYF

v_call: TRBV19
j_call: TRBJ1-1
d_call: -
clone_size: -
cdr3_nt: TGTGCCAGTAGTATCGGGGTGTTGGCTTTCTTT
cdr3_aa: CASSIGVLAFF

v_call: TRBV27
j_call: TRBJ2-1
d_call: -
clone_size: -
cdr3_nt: TGTGCCAGCAGTCCCGGGACGGTTAATGGTGAGCAGTTCTTC
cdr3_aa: CASSPGTVNGEQFF

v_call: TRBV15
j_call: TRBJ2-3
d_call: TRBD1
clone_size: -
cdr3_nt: TGTGCGACCTCCGGGACAGGGCAGACAGATACGCAGTATTTT
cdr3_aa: CATSGTGQTDTQYF

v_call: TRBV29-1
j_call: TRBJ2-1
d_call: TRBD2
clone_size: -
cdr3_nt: TGCAGCGTTAGGGTCCTAGCGGGAGTAGGCAATGAGCAGTTCTTC
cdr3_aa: CSVRVLAGVGNEQFF

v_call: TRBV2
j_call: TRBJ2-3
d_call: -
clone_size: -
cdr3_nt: TGTGCCAGCAGTGGCGTTCAGACAGGCACAGATACGCAGTATTTT
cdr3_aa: CASSGVQTGTDTQYF

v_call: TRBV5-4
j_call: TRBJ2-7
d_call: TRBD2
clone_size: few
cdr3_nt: TGTGCCAGCAGCCAAGGACTAGCGGGAGCGAGGGAGCAGTACTTC
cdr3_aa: CASSQGLAGAREQYF

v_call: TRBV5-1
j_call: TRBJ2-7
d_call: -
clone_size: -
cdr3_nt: TGCGCCAGCAGCTTCGGGGCGACCTACGAGCAGTACTTC
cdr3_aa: CASSFGATYEQYF

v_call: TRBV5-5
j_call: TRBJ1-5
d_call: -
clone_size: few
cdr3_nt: TGTGCCAGCACCGAGAGCATCGGGGGAGGAAATCAGCCCCAGCATTTT
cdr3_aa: CASTESIGGGNQPQHF

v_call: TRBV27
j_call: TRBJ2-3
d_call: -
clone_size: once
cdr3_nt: TGTGCCAGCAGTTCCCAGGGGACAACCACAGATACGCAGTATTTT
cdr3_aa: CASSSQGTTTDTQYF

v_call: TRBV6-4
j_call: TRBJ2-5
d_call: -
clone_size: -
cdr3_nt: TGTGCCAGCAGTGACCCACAGGCTAAACAGACCCAGTACTTC
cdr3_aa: CASSDPQAKQTQYF

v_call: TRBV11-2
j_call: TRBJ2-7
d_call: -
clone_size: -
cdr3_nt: TGTGCCAGCAGCCCTGCAGCCCCTGGGGACGAGCAGTACTTC
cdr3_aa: CASSPAAPGDEQYF

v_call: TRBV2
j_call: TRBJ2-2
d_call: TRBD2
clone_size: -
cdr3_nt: TGTGCCAGTGGGACTAGCGGGAGAGGGGAGCTGTTTTTT
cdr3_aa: CASGTSGRGELFF

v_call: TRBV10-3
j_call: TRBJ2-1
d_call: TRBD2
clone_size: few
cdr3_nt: TGTGCCATCAGTGGGCTAGCGGGAGGAAATCTCACATCCTACAATGAGCAGTTCTTC
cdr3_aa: CAISGLAGGNLTSYNEQFF

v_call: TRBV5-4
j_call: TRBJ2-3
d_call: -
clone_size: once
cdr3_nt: TGTGCCAGCAGCCTGGATCGTGCCCGAGATACGCAGTATTTT
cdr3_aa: CASSLDRARDTQYF

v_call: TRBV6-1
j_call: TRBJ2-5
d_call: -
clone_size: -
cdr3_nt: TGTGCCAGCAGTGAATATGGTTCGGGACGGATAGAAGAGACCCAGTACTTC
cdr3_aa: CASSEYGSGRIEETQYF

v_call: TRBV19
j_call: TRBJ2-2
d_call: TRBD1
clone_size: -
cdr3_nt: TGTGCCAGTAACCCCAGGGGGCGCAGGAACACCGGGGAGCTGTTTTTT
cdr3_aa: CASNPRGRRNTGELFF

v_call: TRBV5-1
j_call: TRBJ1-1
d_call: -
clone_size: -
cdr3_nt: TGCGCCAGCAGCGAGACAGCCCAAAAACTCATGAACACTGAAGCTTTCTTT
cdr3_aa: CASSETAQKLMNTEAFF

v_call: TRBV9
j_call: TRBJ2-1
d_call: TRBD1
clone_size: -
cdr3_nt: TGTGCCAGCAGCGTAGCGAAGACAGGGGAGTATGAGCAGTTCTTC
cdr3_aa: CASSVAKTGEYEQFF

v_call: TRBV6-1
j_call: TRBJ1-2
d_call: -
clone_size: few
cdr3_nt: TGTGCCAGCAGAACACAGGGAGTAACGGGCTACACCTTC
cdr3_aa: CASRTQGVTGYTF

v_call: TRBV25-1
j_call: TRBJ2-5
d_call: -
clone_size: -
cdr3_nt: TGTGCCAGCAGTGAATATATCGGGGCGGAGACCCAGTACTTC
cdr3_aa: CASSEYIGAETQYF

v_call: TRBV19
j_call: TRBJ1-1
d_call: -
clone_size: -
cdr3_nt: TGTGCCAGTAGTATTAACGGATACATGAACACTGAAGCTTTCTTT
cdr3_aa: CASSINGYMNTEAFF

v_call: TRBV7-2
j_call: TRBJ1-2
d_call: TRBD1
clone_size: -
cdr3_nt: TGTGCCAGCACCCTTTGGACAGGTTTCTATGGCTACACCTTC
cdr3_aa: CASTLWTGFYGYTF

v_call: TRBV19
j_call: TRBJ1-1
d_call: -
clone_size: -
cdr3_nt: TGTGCCAGTAGTACTTGGACGGCCGGGACTGAAGCTTTCTTT
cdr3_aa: CASSTWTAGTEAFF

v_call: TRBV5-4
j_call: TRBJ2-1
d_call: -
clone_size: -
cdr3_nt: TGTGCCAGCAGCTCCAGGCCCCCATCCTACAATGAGCAGTTCTTC
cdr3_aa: CASSSRPPSYNEQFF